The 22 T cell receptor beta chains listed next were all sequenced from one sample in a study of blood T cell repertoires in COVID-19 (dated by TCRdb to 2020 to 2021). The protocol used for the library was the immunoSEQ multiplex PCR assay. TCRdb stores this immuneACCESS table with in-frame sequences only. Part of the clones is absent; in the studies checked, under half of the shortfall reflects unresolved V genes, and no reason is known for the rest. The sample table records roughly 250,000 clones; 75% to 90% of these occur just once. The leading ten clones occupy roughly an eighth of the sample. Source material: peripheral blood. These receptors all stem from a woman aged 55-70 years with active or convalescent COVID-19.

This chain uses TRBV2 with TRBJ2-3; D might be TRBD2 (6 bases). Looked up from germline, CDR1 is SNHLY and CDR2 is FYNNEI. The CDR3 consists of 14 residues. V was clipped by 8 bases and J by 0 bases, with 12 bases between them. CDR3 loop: CASLRGRSTDTQYF. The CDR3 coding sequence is TGTGCCAGCCTGCGGGGAAGGAGCACAGATACGCAGTATTTT. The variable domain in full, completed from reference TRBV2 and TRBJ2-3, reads EPEVTQTPSHQVTQMGQEVILRCVPISNHLYFYWYRQILGQKVEFLVSFYNNEISEKSEIFDDQFSVERPDGSNFTLKIRSTKLEDSAMYFCASLRGRSTDTQYFGPGTRLTVL.

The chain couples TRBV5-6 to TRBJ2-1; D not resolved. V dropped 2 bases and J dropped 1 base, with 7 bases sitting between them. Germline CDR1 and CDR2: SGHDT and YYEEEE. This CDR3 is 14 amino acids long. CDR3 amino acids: CASSFVQSYNEQFF. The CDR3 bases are TGTGCCAGCAGCTTTGTACAGTCCTACAATGAGCAGTTCTTC.

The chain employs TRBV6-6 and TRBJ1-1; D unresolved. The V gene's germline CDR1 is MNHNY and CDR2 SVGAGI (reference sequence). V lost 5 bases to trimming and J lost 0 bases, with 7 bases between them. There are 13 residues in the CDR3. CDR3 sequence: CASSLSMNTEAFF. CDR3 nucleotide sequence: TGTGCCAGCAGTCTCAGTATGAACACTGAAGCTTTCTTT.

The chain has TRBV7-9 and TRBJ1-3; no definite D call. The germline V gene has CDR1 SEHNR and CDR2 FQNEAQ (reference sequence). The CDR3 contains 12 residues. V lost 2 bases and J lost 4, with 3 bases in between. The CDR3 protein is CASSLSGNTIYF. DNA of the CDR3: TGTGCCAGCAGCTTATCGGGAAACACCATATATTTT.

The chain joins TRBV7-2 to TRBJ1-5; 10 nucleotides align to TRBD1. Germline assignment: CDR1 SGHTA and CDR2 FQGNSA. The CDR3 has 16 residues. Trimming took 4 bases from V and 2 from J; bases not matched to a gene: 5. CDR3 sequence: CASSWTGGQGNQPQHF. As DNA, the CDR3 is TGTGCCAGCAGCTGGACAGGGGGGCAGGGCAATCAGCCCCAGCATTTT.

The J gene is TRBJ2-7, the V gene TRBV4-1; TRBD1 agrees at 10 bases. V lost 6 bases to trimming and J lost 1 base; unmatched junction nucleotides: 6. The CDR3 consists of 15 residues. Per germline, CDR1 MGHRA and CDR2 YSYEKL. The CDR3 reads CASSRGTGVSYEQYF. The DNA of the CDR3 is TGCGCCAGCAGTCGCGGGACAGGGGTTTCCTACGAGCAGTACTTC.

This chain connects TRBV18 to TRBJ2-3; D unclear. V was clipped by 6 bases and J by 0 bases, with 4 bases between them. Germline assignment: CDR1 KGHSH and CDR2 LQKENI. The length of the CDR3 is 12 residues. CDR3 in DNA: TGTGCCAGCTCCCTTAGCACAGATACGCAGTATTTT. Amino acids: CASSLSTDTQYF.

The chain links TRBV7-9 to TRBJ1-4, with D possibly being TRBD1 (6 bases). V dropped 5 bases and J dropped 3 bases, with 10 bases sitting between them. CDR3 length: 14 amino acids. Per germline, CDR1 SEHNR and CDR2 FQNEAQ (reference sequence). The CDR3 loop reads CASSPGQPNEKLFF. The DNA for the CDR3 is TGTGCCAGCAGCCCCGGACAGCCTAATGAAAAACTGTTTTTT. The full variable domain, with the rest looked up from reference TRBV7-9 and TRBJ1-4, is DTGVSQNPRHKITKRGQNVTFRCDPISEHNRLYWYRQTLGQGPEFLTYFQNEAQLEKSRLLSDRFSAERPKGSFSTLEIQRTEQGDSAMYLCASSPGQPNEKLFFGSGTQLSVL.

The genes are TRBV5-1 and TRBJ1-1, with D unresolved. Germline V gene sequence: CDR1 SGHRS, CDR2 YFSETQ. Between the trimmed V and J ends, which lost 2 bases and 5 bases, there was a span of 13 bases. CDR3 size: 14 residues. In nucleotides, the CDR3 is TGCGCCAGCAGCTTCACGTGGGGAGGGACTGAAGCTTTCTTT. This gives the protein CASSFTWGGTEAFF.

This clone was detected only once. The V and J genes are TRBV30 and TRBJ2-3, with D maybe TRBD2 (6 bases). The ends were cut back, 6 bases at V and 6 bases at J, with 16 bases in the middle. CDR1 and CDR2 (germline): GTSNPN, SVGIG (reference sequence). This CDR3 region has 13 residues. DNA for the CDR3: TGTGCCTGCCTTAGCGGCCCGGAGGATACGCAGTATTTT. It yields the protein CACLSGPEDTQYF.

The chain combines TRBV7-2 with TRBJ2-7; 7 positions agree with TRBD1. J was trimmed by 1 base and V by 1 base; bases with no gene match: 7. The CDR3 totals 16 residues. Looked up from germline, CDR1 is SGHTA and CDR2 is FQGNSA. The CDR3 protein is CASSLVGTDPSYEQYF. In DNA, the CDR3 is TGTGCCAGCAGCTTAGTAGGGACAGACCCGTCCTACGAGCAGTACTTC.

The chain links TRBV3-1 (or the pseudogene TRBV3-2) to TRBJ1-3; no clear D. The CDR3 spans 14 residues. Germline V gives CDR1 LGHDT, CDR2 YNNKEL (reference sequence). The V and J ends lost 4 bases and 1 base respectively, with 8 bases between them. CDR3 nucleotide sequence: TGTGCCAGCAGCCCACAGCATTCTGGAAACACCATATATTTT. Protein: CASSPQHSGNTIYF.

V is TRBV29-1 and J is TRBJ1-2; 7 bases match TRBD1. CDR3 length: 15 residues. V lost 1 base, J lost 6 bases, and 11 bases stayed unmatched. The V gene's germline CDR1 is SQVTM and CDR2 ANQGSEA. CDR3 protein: CSVEGARTGSHGYTF. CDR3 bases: TGCAGCGTTGAAGGAGCGAGGACAGGAAGCCATGGCTACACCTTC. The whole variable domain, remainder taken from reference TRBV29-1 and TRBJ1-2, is SAVISQKPSRDICQRGTSLTIQCQVDSQVTMMFWYRQQPGQSLTLIATANQGSEATYESGFVIDKFPISRPNLTFSTLTVSNMSPEDSSIYLCSVEGARTGSHGYTFGSGTRLTVV.

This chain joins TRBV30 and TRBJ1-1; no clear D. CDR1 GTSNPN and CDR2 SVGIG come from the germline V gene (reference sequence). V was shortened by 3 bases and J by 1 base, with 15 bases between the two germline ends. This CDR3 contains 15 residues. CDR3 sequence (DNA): TGTGCCTGGAGAAGAAATACAGTCCAGAACACTGAAGCTTTCTTT. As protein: CAWRRNTVQNTEAFF.

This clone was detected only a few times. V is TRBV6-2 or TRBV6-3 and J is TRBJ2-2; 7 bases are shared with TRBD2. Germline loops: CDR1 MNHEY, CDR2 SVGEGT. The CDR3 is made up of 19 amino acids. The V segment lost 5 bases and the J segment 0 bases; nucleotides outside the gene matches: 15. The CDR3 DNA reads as TGTGCCAGCAGTCTCCGCAAACCGGGACTACCCGCGAACACCGGGGAGCTGTTTTTT. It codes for CASSLRKPGLPANTGELFF.

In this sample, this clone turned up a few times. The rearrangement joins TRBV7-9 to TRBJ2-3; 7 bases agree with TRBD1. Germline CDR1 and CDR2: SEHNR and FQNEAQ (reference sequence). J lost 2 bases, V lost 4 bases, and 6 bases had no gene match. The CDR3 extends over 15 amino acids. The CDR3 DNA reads TGTGCCAGCAGCTCGGGACAGAGTCTCACAGATACGCAGTATTTT. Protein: CASSSGQSLTDTQYF.

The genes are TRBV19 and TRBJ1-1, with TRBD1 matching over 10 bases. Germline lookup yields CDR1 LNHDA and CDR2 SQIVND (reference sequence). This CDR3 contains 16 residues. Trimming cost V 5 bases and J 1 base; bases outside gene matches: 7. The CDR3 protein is CASSPGDRGSNTEAFF. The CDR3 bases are TGTGCCAGTAGTCCGGGGGACAGGGGATCGAACACTGAAGCTTTCTTT.

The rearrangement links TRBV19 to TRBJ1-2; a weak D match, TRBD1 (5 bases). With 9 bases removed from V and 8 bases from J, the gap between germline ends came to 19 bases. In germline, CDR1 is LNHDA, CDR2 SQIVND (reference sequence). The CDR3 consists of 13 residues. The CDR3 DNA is TGTGCCAGCCGGGACTCAAGATATCGGGGCTACACCTTC. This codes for CASRDSRYRGYTF.

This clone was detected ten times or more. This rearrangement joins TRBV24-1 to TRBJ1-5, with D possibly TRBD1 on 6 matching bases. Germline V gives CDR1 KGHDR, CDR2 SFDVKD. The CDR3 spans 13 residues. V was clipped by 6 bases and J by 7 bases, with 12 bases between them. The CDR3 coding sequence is TGTGCCACCAGTAGAGGACAGTACCAGCCCCAGCATTTT. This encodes CATSRGQYQPQHF.

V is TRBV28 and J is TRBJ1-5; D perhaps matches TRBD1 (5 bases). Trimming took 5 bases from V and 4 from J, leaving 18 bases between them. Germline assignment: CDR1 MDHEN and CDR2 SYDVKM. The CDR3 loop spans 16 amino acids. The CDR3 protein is CASSPLGSGGNQPQHF. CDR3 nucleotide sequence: TGTGCCAGCAGTCCACTAGGGAGCGGGGGGAATCAGCCCCAGCATTTT.

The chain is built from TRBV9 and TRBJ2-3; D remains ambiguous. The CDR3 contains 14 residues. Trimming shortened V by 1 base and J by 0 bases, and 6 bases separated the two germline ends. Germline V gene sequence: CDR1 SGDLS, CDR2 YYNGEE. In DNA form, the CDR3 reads TGTGCCAGCAGCGTAACTGCTAGCACAGATACGCAGTATTTT. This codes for CASSVTASTDTQYF.

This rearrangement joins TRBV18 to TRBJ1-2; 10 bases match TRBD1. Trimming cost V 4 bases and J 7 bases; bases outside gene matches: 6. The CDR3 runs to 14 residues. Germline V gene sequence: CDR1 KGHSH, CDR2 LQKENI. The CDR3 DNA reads TGTGCCAGCTCACGAGACAGGGGGCTAGGTGGCTACACCTTC. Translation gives CASSRDRGLGGYTF.